The TCR beta chain under discussion was sequenced for a study of blood T cell repertoires in COVID-19. Study-level information: The United States, Italy and Spain were the sources of the acute and convalescent COVID-19 samples. The cDNA or gDNA used as material had been derived from T cells, B-cell-depleted T cells, or PBMCs.

Per the original methods: Amplified reference gene primers provided the basis for estimating nucleated cell counts. TCRdb's copy holds only in-frame clones and misses some; the assay was immunoSEQ multiplex PCR. V, J and clone size were drawn from that table, and D and trimming were deduced from the DNA. This table has 30,000 to 40,000 clones, about nine tenths appearing once. Sequencing was done on a sample of peripheral blood. This clonotype was obtained from a human donor in a cohort sampled during active COVID-19.

The CDR3 bases are TGTGCCACCAGGGGACTAGCGGGGGGGCAAGAGACCCAGTACTTC. Protein: CATRGLAGGQETQYF. V gene TRBV15 combines with J gene TRBJ2-5; 16 bases map to TRBD2. The V gene end was trimmed by 6 bases and the J gene end by 2 bases; junction bases not matched to a gene: 0. CDR1 LNHNV and CDR2 YYDKDF come from the germline V gene (reference sequence). This CDR3 has 15 residues.